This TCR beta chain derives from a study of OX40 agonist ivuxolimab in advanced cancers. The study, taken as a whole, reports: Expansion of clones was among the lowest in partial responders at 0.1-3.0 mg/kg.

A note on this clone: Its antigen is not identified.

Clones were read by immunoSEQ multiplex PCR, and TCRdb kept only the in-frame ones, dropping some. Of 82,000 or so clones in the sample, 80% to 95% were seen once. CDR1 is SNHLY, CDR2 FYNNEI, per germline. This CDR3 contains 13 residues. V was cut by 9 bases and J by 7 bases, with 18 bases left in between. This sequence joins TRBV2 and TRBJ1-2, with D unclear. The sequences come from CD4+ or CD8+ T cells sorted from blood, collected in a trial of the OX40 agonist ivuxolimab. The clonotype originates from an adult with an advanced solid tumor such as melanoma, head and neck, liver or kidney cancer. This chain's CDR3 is CARVGPIGGGYTF. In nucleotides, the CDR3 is TGTGCCAGGGTTGGACCGATAGGAGGTGGCTACACCTTC.